These 6 T cell receptor beta chains came from one sample sequenced in a study of T cells in Graves' hyperthyroidism and ophthalmopathy. TCR beta CDR3 regions were amplified from RNA. With the HTBI primer set, the TCR CDR3 went through a first round of RT-PCR. TCRdb redid the calling of the multiplex PCR reads with MiXCR, one entry per CDR3 protein. The table records 380,000 or so distinct CDR3 sequences, approximately 13% of them present only once. The sample taken for sequencing was blood. These receptors were taken from a man in his thirties or forties with Graves' hyperthyroidism that later progressed to Graves' ophthalmopathy.

The chain employs TRBV5-6 and TRBJ1-6; D possibly corresponds to TRBD1 (6 bases). The CDR3 consists of 14 residues. CDR1 and CDR2 (germline): SGHDT, YYEEEE. V lost 5 bases and J lost 5, with 11 bases in between. The DNA of the CDR3 is TGTGCCAGCAGACAGGGAAGCGATAATTCACCCCTCCACTTT. It translates to CASRQGSDNSPLHF.

This clonotype showed up many times. The genes are TRBV2 and TRBJ1-6, with 8 bases lining up with TRBD1. Germline values: CDR1 SNHLY, CDR2 FYNNEI. The CDR3 has 15 residues. V lost 5 bases to trimming and J lost 9 bases; unmatched junction nucleotides: 9. The CDR3 is CASSLDRGVRSPLHF. CDR3 sequence (DNA): TGTGCCAGCAGTCTCGACAGGGGAGTCCGTTCACCCCTCCACTTT.

Concerning this clonotype itself: A clone one base away is much larger, so this may be a read error. The J gene is TRBJ2-1, the V gene TRBV30; D is undetermined. There are 17 residues in the CDR3. From germline, CDR1 is GTSNPN and CDR2 SVGIG (reference sequence). The CDR3 here is CAWSAEFGPLLHNEQLF. The CDR3 DNA is TGTGCCTGGAGTGCAGAATTTGGCCCCCTCCTACACAATGAGCAGCTCTTC.

This rearrangement joins TRBV28 to TRBJ2-2, with 7 bases lining up with TRBD2. With V trimmed by 7 bases and J by 0 bases, 11 bases remained unmatched. This CDR3 is built from 17 residues. From germline, CDR1 is MDHEN and CDR2 SYDVKM. The CDR3 sequence is CASTPSSGGTNTGELFF. In nucleotides, the CDR3 is TGTGCCAGCACCCCTTCTAGCGGTGGGACGAACACCGGGGAGCTGTTTTTT.

This clonotype appeared a few times. The V and J genes are TRBV4-1 and TRBJ1-1, with a weak D call TRBD1 (5 bases). V was pared by 0 bases and J by 3 bases, with 20 bases between. This CDR3 comprises 18 residues. CDR1 is MGHRA, CDR2 YSYEKL, per germline. The CDR3 DNA is TGCGCCAGCAGCCAAGATTTAGGAAGGCACCGGGGGGACACTGAAGCTTTCTTT. It translates to CASSQDLGRHRGDTEAFF.

Many counts were recorded for this clonotype. This chain links TRBV3-1 with TRBJ1-1; maybe TRBD1 (5 bases). This CDR3 is built from 15 residues. Trimming pared 1 base from V and 1 base from J, leaving 10 bases between. CDR1 LGHDT and CDR2 YNNKEL come from the germline V gene (reference sequence). The CDR3, as DNA: TGTGCCAGCAGCCAAGTCGCAGGGTGGAACACTGAAGCTTTCTTT. Its translation is CASSQVAGWNTEAFF.